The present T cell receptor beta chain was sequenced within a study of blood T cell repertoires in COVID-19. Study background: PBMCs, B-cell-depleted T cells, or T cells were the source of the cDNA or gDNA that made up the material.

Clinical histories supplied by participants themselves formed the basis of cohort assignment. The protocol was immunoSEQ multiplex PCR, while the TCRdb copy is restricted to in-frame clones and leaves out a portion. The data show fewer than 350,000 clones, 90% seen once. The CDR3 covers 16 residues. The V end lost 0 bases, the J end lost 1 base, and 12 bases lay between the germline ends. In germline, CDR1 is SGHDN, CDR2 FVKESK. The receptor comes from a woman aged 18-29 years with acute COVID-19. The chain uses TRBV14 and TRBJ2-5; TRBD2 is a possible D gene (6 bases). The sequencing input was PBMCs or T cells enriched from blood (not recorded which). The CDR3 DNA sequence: TGTGCCAGCAGCCAAGATGGGACTCTCAGCCAAGAGACCCAGTACTTC. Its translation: CASSQDGTLSQETQYF.